A single sample gave rise to the 17 T cell receptor beta chains below, sequenced in a study of blood T cells in healthy people across ages. Then a second PCR, running roughly 7 to 11 cycles, was carried out with a sample-barcoded 5' primer and a J-beta primer mix. MiXCR, run by TCRdb on the 5' RACE reads, gives a single entry per CDR3 protein. The table records approximately 800,000 distinct CDR3 sequences, 40% to 65% of them present only once. Sequencing was carried out using blood. These receptors were obtained from an elderly man in good health.

This clonotype has a single count. The chain combines TRBV9 with TRBJ1-2; TRBD1 might be the D (5 bases). Germline V gives CDR1 SGDLS, CDR2 YYNGEE. The CDR3 covers 12 residues. The V gene lost 6 bases and the J gene lost 3 bases, with 9 bases spanning the gap. CDR3 sequence (DNA): TGTGCCAGCACAGGGCCCCACTATGGCTACACCTTC. Translated, it gives CASTGPHYGYTF.

This clonotype was counted a few times. This sequence joins TRBV29-1 and TRBJ1-1, with D unclear. Trimming pared 6 bases from V and 1 base from J, leaving 18 bases between. Germline assignment: CDR1 SQVTM and CDR2 ANQGSEA. This CDR3 spans 15 amino acids. In DNA form, the CDR3 reads TGCAGCGTCAAAATCAGGCAGACACCGAACACTGAAGCTTTCTTT. Encoded protein: CSVKIRQTPNTEAFF. Filled out from reference TRBV29-1 and TRBJ1-1, the complete variable domain reads SAVISQKPSRDICQRGTSLTIQCQVDSQVTMMFWYRQQPGQSLTLIATANQGSEATYESGFVIDKFPISRPNLTFSTLTVSNMSPEDSSIYLCSVKIRQTPNTEAFFGQGTRLTVV.

The J gene is TRBJ2-4, the V gene TRBV18; no clear D. The J call may be in error: the DNA end matches TRBJ2-5 better. Germline values: CDR1 KGHSH, CDR2 LQKENI. The CDR3 loop spans 14 amino acids. CDR3: CASSPLPDQETQYF. The DNA for the CDR3 is TGTGCCAGCTCACCTCTCCCTGATCAAGAGACCCAGTACTTC.

The gene calls are TRBV9 and TRBJ2-1; 7 nucleotides match TRBD1. The CDR3 covers 16 residues. Unmatched junction bases numbered 7, after V lost 0 bases and J lost 4 bases. CDR1 SGDLS and CDR2 YYNGEE come from the germline V gene. CDR3 DNA sequence: TGTGCCAGCAGCGTAGCGGGACAGTTGGCGTACAATGAGCAGTTCTTC. It codes for CASSVAGQLAYNEQFF.

This clonotype has only a few counts. The chain uses TRBV15 and TRBJ1-5, with D unclear. V was shortened by 0 bases and J by 9 bases, with 9 bases between the two germline ends. CDR3 length: 13 amino acids. Germline-derived CDR1 and CDR2 are LNHNV and YYDKDF (reference sequence). CDR3 residues: CATSRDRGRPQHF. DNA of the CDR3: TGTGCCACCAGCAGAGATCGGGGTCGGCCCCAGCATTTT.

The rearrangement links TRBV2 to TRBJ1-2; the match to TRBD1 covers 11 bases. This CDR3 is built from 16 residues. V shed 4 bases and J 6 bases; nucleotides not matched to a gene: 10. Germline values: CDR1 SNHLY, CDR2 FYNNEI. The CDR3 protein is CASSGTGTGGNHGYTF. In DNA, the CDR3 is TGTGCCAGCAGTGGTACCGGGACAGGGGGAAACCATGGCTACACCTTC.

CDR3 residues: CASSYDVNQPQHF. CDR3 bases: TGTGCCAGCAGCTACGATGTGAATCAGCCCCAGCATTTT. The chain employs TRBV5-4 and TRBJ1-5, with unresolved D. CDR1 SGHNT and CDR2 YYREEE come from the germline V gene (reference sequence). V lost 3 bases to trimming and J lost 4 bases, with 8 bases between them. CDR3 length: 13 residues.

This rearrangement joins TRBV7-2 to TRBJ2-1; 7 bases map to TRBD2. This CDR3 contains 15 residues. CDR1 and CDR2 from the germline V gene are SGHTA and FQGNSA. Trimming at V came to 5 bases and at J to 8 bases, leaving 12 bases not matched to a gene. For the CDR3, the DNA is TGTGCCAGCAGCCCTCGGTCGGGGGGAGCGTATGAGCAGTTCTTC. It specifies CASSPRSGGAYEQFF. Combining the CDR3 with reference TRBV7-2 and TRBJ2-1 gives the whole variable domain GAGVSQSPSNKVTEKGKDVELRCDPISGHTALYWYRQSLGQGLEFLIYFQGNSAPDKSGLPSDRFSAERTGGSVSTLTIQRTQQEDSAVYLCASSPRSGGAYEQFFGPGTRLTVL.

This sequence joins TRBV6-6 and TRBJ1-5, with TRBD1 as a possible D gene (6 bases). The length of the CDR3 is 16 residues. Germline V gives CDR1 MNHNY, CDR2 SVGAGI (reference sequence). Trimming pared 0 bases from V and 4 bases from J, leaving 13 bases between. Here the CDR3 reads CASSYSTGSGNQPQHF. The CDR3 DNA is TGTGCCAGCAGTTACTCGACAGGTAGCGGGAATCAGCCCCAGCATTTT.

V is TRBV20-1 and J is TRBJ2-5; 12 bases fit TRBD2. The length of the CDR3 is 16 residues. Germline V lookup: CDR1 DFQATT, CDR2 SNEGSKA (reference sequence). V trimming: 6 bases; J trimming: 5 bases; junction bases outside the gene matches: 13. The CDR3 region has the DNA TGCAGTGCGGCCAGACTAGCGGGAGAGAGGTGGGAGACCCAGTACTTC. The encoded protein is CSAARLAGERWETQYF.

This clonotype has more than one count but fewer than ten. This chain joins TRBV7-2 and TRBJ2-2, with 8 bases that match TRBD2. Germline-derived CDR1 and CDR2 are SGHTA and FQGNSA. The CDR3 runs 15 residues. With V trimmed by 8 bases and J by 5 bases, 10 bases remained unmatched. Here the CDR3 DNA reads TGTGCCAGCCTCCCTAGCGGGTTCCGGACCGGGGAGCTGTTTTTT. This translates into CASLPSGFRTGELFF.

This clonotype occurred once. The CDR3 region is CASSREAFSYGYTF. CDR3 bases: TGTGCCAGCAGCCGCGAAGCGTTTAGCTATGGCTACACCTTC. V is TRBV7-2 and J is TRBJ1-2; no reliable D call. Germline-derived CDR1 and CDR2 are SGHTA and FQGNSA. This CDR3 is built from 14 residues. Trimming took 5 bases from V and 4 from J, leaving 14 bases between them.

This clonotype appeared a single time. This chain connects TRBV10-2 to TRBJ2-7; 13 positions match TRBD2. The CDR3 loop spans 17 amino acids. CDR1 and CDR2 (germline): WSHSY, SAAADI. Trimming took 5 bases from V and 2 from J; bases not matched to a gene: 9. CDR3: CASSPDPGLAGAYEQYF. The CDR3 bases are TGCGCCAGCAGTCCCGACCCTGGACTAGCGGGGGCCTACGAGCAGTACTTC.

The chain uses TRBV10-3 and TRBJ2-2, with TRBD1 identical over 8 bases. J was trimmed by 4 bases and V by 2 bases; bases with no gene match: 6. Germline CDR1 reads ENHRY; CDR2 reads SYGVKD. CDR3 length: 16 residues. This CDR3 is CAISEGRGLGTGELFF. CDR3 bases: TGTGCCATCAGTGAGGGCAGGGGGCTCGGCACCGGGGAGCTGTTTTTT.

Points on this clonotype: One junction end disagrees with the germline gene, perhaps due to a read error. The gene calls are TRBV24-1 and TRBJ2-7, with 8 bases lining up with TRBD1. CDR1 is KGHDR, CDR2 SFDVKD, per germline. CDR3 length: 16 residues. CDR3: CVTSAPAGQGSYEQYF. The CDR3 DNA reads TGTGTCACCAGTGCCCCCGCCGGACAGGGATCCTACGAGCAGTACTTC.

The chain combines TRBV7-2 with TRBJ1-2; D remains unclear. Germline lookup yields CDR1 SGHTA and CDR2 FQGNSA. With 1 base removed from V and 8 bases from J, the gap between germline ends came to 17 bases. CDR3 length: 15 amino acids. This CDR3 reads CASSLEPGRAGGYTF. The DNA of the CDR3 is TGTGCCAGCAGCTTAGAGCCAGGTCGGGCAGGCGGCTACACCTTC. Drawing the rest from reference TRBV7-2 and TRBJ1-2, the complete variable domain is GAGVSQSPSNKVTEKGKDVELRCDPISGHTALYWYRQSLGQGLEFLIYFQGNSAPDKSGLPSDRFSAERTGGSVSTLTIQRTQQEDSAVYLCASSLEPGRAGGYTFGSGTRLTVV.

The genes are TRBV14 and TRBJ2-5; D is possibly TRBD1 or TRBD2 (5 bases each). CDR1 is SGHDN, CDR2 FVKESK, per germline. V lost 1 base, J lost 11 bases, and 14 bases lay in between. The CDR3 has 13 residues. The CDR3 region has the DNA TGTGCCAGCAGCCAAGTTTTTCGGGGCAAGCAGTACTTC. Its translation: CASSQVFRGKQYF.